This T cell receptor (beta chain) was retrieved from a study of cytomegalovirus exposure and HLA in healthy donors. Background on the study: Approximately 170 million T cells yielded more than 90 million unique TCR beta sequences in earlier analysis.

In regard to this clone: Its antigen is still unknown.

Use of 60 Vbeta and 13 Jbeta primers characterized the PCR. TCRdb's copy holds only in-frame clones and misses some; the assay was immunoSEQ multiplex PCR. The sample has 150,000 to 160,000 clones, roughly 81% seen once; the top ten hold roughly 2.4%. Findings of the study overall: A missense DCLRE1C variant was associated with V- and J-gene trimming of TCR beta chains in a later analysis, and an independent cohort replicated the association.

V was clipped by 2 bases and J by 2 bases, with 9 bases between them. Per germline, CDR1 MNHNS and CDR2 SASEGT. This CDR3 contains 14 residues. This receptor was taken from a woman under 30 in good health and CMV-seronegative. V usage is TRBV6-1 and J usage is TRBJ1-2; D uncertain. The specimen sequenced was PBMCs. The CDR3 region has the DNA TGTGCCAGCAGTGAATCTCTGGGCAACTATGGCTACACCTTC. This encodes CASSESLGNYGYTF.